This T cell receptor beta chain was identified during a study of T-cell memory formation after mild COVID-19. Study-level results: CD8+ contracting clones occupied EMRA, while CD4+ ones occupied mainly CM and EM.

With constant-segment primers, 5'RACE yielded cDNA libraries of TCR alpha and TCR beta that carried sample barcodes and UMIs. Via MiXCR, TCRdb re-called the 5' RACE reads, giving one row per CDR3 protein. The table has over 45,000 distinct CDR3 sequences, about a quarter seen once. This clonotype occurred a few times. Its target is not known. The CDR3 is 16 amino acids. V shed 3 bases and J 1 base; nucleotides not matched to a gene: 4. Germline CDR1 is SQVTM and CDR2 is ANQGSEA. The J gene is TRBJ2-1, the V gene TRBV29-1, with 12 bases matching TRBD2. The receptor was derived from a man younger than 35 who had mild COVID-19 (a few samples of this study predate the infection). Cell type and time point are not known. The sequencing input was PBMCs or a T cell subset sorted from them (not recorded which). Here the CDR3 reads CSVESTSGGSYNEQFF. The CDR3 nucleotides read TGCAGCGTTGAGTCCACTAGCGGGGGGTCCTACAATGAGCAGTTCTTC.